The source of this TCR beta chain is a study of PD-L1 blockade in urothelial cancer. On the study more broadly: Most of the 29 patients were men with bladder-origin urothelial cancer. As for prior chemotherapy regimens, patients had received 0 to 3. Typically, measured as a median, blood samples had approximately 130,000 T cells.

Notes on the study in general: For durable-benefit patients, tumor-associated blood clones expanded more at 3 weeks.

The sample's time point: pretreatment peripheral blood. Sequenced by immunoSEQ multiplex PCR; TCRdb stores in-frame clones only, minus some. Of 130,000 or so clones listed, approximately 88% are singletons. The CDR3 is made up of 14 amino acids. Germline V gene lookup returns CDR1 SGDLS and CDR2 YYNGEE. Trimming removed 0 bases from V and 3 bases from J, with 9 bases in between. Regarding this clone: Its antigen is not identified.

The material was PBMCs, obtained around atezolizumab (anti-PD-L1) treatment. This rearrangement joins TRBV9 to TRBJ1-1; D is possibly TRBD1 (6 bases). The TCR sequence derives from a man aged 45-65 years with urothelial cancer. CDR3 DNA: TGTGCCAGCAGCGTAGCGGGGGGGCACACTGAAGCTTTCTTT. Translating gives CASSVAGGHTEAFF.